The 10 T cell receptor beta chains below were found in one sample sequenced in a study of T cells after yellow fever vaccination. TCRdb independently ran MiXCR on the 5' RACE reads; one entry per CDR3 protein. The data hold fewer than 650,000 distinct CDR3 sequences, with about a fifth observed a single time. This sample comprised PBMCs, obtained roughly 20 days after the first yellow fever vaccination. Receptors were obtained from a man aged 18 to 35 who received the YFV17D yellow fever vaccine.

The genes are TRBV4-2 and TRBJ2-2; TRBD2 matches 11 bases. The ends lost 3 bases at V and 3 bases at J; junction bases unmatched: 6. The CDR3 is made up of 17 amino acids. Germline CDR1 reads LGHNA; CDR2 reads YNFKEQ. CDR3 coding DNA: TGTGCCAGCAGCCATGTCGGACTAGCGGGTTACACCGGGGAGCTGTTTTTT. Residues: CASSHVGLAGYTGELFF.

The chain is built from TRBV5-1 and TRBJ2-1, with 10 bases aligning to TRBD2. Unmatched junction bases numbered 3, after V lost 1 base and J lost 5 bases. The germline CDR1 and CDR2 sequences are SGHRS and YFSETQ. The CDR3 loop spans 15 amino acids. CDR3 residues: CASSLTSGNNNEQFF. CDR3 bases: TGCGCCAGCAGCTTGACTAGCGGGAATAACAATGAGCAGTTCTTC. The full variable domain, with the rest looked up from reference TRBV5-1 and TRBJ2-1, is KAGVTQTPRYLIKTRGQQVTLSCSPISGHRSVSWYQQTPGQGLQFLFEYFSETQRNKGNFPGRFSGRQFSNSRSEMNVSTLELGDSALYLCASSLTSGNNNEQFFGPGTRLTVL.

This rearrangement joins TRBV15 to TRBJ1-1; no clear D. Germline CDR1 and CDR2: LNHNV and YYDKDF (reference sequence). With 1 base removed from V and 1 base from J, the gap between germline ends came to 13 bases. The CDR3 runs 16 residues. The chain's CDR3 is CATSRARGFSNTEAFF. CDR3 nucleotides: TGTGCCACCAGCAGAGCCCGGGGATTTTCGAACACTGAAGCTTTCTTT.

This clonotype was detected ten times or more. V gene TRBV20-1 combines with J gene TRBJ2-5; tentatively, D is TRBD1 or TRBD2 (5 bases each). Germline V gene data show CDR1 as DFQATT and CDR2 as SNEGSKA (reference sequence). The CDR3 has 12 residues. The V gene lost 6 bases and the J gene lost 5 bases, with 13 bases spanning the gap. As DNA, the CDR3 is TGCAGTGCCGATCGTGGGGGTGAGACCCAGTACTTC. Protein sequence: CSADRGGETQYF.

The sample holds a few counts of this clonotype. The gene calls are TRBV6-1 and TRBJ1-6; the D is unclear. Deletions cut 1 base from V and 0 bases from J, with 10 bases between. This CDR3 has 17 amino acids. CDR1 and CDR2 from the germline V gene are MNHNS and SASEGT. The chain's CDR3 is CASSEVGRSSYNSPLHF. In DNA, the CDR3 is TGTGCCAGCAGTGAAGTAGGCAGGAGCTCCTATAATTCACCCCTCCACTTT.

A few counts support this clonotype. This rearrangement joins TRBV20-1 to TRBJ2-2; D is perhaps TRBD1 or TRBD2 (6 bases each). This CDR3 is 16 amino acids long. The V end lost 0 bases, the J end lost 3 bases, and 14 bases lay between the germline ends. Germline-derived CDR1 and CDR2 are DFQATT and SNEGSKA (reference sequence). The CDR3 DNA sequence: TGCAGTGCTAGAGATAAGGGACGGGGGCACACCGGGGAGCTGTTTTTT. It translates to CSARDKGRGHTGELFF.

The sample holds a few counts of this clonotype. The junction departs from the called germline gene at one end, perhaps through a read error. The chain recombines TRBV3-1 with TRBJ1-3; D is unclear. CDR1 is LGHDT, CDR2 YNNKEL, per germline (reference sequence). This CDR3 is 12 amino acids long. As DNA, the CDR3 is TGTGCCAGCAGCCCCCGTGGAAACGCCATATATTTT. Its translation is CASSPRGNAIYF.

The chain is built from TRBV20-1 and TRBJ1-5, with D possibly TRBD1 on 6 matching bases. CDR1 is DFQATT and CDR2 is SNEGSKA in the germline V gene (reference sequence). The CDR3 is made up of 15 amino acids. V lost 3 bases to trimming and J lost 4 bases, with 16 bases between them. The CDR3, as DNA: TGCAGTGCTAGCAGCCAGGGGCGCGGAAATCAGCCCCAGCATTTT. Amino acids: CSASSQGRGNQPQHF.

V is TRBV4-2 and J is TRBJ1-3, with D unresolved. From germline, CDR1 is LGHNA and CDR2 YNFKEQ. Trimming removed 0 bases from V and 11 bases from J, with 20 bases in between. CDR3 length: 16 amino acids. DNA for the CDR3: TGTGCCAGCAGCCAAGAGGGAAACACCCCTCAAAGTCCCATATATTTT. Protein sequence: CASSQEGNTPQSPIYF.

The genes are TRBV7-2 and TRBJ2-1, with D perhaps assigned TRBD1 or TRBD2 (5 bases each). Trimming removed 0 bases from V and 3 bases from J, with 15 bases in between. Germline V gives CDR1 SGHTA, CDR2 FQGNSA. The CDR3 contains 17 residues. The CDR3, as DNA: TGTGCCAGCAGCTTAGCGGGACGGATAGGGTTCTACAATGAGCAGTTCTTC. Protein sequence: CASSLAGRIGFYNEQFF.